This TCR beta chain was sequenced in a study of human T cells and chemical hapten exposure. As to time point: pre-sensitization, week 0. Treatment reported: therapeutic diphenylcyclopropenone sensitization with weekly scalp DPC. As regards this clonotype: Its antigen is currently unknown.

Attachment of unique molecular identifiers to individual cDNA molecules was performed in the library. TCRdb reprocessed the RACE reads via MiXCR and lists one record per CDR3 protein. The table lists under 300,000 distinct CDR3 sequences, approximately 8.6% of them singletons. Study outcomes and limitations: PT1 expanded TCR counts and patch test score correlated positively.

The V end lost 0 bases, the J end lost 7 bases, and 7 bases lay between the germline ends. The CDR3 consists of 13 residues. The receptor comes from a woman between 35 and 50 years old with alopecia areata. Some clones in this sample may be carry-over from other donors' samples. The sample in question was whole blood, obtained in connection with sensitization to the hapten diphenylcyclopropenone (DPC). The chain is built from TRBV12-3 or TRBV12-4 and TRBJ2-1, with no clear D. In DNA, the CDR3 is TGTGCCAGCAGTTTAGCGCTTAGGAATGAGCAGTTCTTC. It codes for CASSLALRNEQFF.